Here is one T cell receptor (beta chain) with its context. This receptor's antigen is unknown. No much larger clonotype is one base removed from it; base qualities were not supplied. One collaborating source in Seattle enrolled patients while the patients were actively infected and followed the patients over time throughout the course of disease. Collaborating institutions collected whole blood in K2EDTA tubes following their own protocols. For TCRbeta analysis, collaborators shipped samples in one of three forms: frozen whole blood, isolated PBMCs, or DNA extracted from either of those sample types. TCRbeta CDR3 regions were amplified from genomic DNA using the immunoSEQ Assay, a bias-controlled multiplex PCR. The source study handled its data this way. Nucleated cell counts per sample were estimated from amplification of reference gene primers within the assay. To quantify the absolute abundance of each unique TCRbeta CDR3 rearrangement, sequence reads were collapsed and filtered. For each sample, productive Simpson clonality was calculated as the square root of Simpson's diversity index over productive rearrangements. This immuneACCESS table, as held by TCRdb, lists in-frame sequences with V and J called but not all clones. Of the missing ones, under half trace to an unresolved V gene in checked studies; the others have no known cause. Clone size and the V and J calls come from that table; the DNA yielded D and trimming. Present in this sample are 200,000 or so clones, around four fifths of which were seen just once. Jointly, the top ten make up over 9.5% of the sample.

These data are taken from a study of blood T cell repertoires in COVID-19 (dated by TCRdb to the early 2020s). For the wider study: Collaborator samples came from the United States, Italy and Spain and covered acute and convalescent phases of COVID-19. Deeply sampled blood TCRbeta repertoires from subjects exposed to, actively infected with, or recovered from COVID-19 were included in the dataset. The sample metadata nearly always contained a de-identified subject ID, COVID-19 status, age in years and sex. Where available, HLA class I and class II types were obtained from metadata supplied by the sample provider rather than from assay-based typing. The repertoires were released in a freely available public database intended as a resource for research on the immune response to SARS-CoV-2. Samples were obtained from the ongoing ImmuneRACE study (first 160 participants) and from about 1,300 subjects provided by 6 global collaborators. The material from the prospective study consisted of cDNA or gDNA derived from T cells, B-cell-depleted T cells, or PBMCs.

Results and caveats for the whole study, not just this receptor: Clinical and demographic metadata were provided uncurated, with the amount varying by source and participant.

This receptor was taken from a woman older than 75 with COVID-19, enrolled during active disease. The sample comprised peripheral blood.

At the DNA level, the sequence is TGTGCCAGCAGTTTAGCGGGGGCCGGCACAGATACGCAGTATTTT. This codes for CASSLAGAGTDTQYF. The chain links TRBV28 with TRBJ2-3; TRBD2 is a possible D gene, resting on 7 matching bases. Including cysteine and phenylalanine, the CDR3 has 15 amino acids. Only CDR3 DNA remains: 45 bases, in frame from the first base. CDR1 and CDR2 (MDHEN, SYDVKM) derive from the germline V gene. The germline ends are 10 bases apart after V is trimmed by 2 bases and J by 1 base. Supplemented by the reference TRBV28 and TRBJ2-3 proteins around the CDR3, the complete variable domain is DVKVTQSSRYLVKRTGEKVFLECVQDMDHENMFWYRQDPGLGLRLIYFSYDVKMKEKGDIPEGYSVSREKKERFSLILESASTNQTSMYLCASSLAGAGTDTQYFGPGTRLTVL.